The T cell receptor (beta chain) under discussion was sequenced for a study of blood T cell repertoires in COVID-19. On the study more broadly: There were acute and convalescent COVID-19 samples, and they came from the United States, Italy and Spain. From T cells, B-cell-depleted T cells, or PBMCs came the material, which was cDNA or gDNA.

In the authors' workflow: Amplification from reference gene primers served as the basis for estimated nucleated cell counts. Using immunoSEQ multiplex PCR, the repertoire was profiled, and TCRdb retains in-frame clones only, with some absent. Clone size and V and J calls were adopted from that table, with D and trimming inferred from the DNA. The sample consists of under 300,000 clones, around 78% of them appearing once. The junction had 8 bases not matched to a gene; V was cut back by 5 bases and J by 11 bases. Germline V gene data show CDR1 as DFQATT and CDR2 as SNEGSKA (reference sequence). CDR3 length equals 11 residues.

The clonotype comes from a man aged 60-69 years who had recovered from COVID-19. The sequencing input was peripheral blood. The rearrangement links TRBV20-1 to TRBJ1-1, with 7 bases identical to TRBD1. CDR3 DNA sequence: TGCAGTGCTCGACAGGGCATGATCGCTTTCTTT. Its translation is CSARQGMIAFF.